The clone carrying this T cell receptor (beta chain) was seen more than once but under ten times. The data stem from a study of healthy donors' naive CD4 and CD8 T cells. TCR libraries were built from about 500 ng of total RNA by linear amplification. TCRdb passed the reads through MiXCR, listing each CDR3 protein once. The sample has roughly 200,000 distinct CDR3 sequences, over 60% seen once. Per the germline V gene, CDR1 is SQVTM and CDR2 is ANQGSEA. This CDR3 has 15 residues. V was pared by 4 bases and J by 5 bases, with 20 bases between. This sequence originates from a pool of human donors in good health; the sample pools cells from several healthy donors. The sequencing input was naive CD4+ and CD8+ T cells sorted from blood, pooled from several donors. The chain recombines TRBV29-1 with TRBJ1-1; the D gene is possibly TRBD1 (6 bases). CDR3 sequence reads: CSVVHPRQGRTEAFF. The CDR3 DNA follows: TGCAGCGTTGTCCATCCAAGGCAGGGGAGGACTGAAGCTTTCTTT.